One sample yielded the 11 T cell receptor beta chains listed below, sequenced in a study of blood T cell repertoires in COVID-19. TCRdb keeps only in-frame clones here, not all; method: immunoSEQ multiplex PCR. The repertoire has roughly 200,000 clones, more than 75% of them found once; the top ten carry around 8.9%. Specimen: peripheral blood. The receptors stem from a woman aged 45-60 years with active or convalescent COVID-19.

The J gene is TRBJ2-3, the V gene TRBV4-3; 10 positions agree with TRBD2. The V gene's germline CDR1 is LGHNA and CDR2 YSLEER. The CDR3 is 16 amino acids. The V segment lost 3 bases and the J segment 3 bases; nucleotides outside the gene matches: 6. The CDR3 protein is CASSQNGLAVTDTQYF. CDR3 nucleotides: TGCGCCAGCAGCCAGAACGGACTAGCGGTTACAGATACGCAGTATTTT.

The CDR3 reads CASSLSPLAGGSYEQYF. Here the CDR3 DNA reads TGTGCCAGCAGTTTGTCGCCACTAGCGGGGGGTTCCTACGAGCAGTACTTC. The chain recombines TRBV27 with TRBJ2-7; the match to TRBD2 covers 12 bases. The J segment lost 1 base and the V segment lost 3 bases, leaving 7 bases of the junction unmatched. Germline V gene sequence: CDR1 MNHEY, CDR2 SMNVEV (reference sequence). The CDR3 has 17 residues.

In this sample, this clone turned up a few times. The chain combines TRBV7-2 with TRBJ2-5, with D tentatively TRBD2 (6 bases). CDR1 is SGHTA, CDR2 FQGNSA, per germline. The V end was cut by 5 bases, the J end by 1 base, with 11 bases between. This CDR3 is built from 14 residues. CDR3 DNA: TGTGCCAGCAGCCATAGGCGGGGCCAAGAGACCCAGTACTTC. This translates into CASSHRRGQETQYF.

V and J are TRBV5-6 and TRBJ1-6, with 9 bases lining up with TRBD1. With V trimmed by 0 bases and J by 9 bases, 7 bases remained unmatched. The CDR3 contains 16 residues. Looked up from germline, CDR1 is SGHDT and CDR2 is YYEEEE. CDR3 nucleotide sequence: TGTGCCAGCAGCTTGGGTGGGACAGGGAGGACTTCACCCCTCCACTTT. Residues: CASSLGGTGRTSPLHF.

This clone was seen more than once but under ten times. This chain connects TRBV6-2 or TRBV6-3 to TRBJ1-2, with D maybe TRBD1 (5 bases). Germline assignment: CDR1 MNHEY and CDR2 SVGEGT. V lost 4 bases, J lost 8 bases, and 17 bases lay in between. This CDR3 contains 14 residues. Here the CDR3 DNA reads TGTGCCAGCAGTTTGACCAATCCAACAGGAGGCTACACCTTC. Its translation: CASSLTNPTGGYTF.

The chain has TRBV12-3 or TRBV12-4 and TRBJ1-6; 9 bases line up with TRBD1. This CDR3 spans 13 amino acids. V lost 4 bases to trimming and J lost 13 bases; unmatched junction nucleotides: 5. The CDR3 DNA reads TGTGCCAGCAGTTCCGGACAGGGGTCGCCCCTCCACTTT. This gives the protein CASSSGQGSPLHF.

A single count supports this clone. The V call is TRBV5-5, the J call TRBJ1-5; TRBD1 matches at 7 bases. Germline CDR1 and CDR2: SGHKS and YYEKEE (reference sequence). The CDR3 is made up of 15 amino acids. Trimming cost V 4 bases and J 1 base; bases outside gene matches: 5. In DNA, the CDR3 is TGTGCCAGCAGCCGGGACAGCCTGAGCAATCAGCCCCAGCATTTT. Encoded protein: CASSRDSLSNQPQHF.

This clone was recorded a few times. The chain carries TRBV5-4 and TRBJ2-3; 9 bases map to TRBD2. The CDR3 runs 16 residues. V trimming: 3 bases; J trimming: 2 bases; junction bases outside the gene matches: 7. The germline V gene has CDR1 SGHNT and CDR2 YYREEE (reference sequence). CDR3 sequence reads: CASSSQRGANTDTQYF. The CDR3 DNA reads TGTGCCAGCAGCTCGCAGCGGGGGGCTAACACAGATACGCAGTATTTT.

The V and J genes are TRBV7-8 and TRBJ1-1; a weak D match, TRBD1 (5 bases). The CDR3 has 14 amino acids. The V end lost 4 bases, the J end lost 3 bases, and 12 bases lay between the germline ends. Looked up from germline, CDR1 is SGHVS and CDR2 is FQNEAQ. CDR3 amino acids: CASSSNLGDTEAFF. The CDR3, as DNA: TGTGCCAGCAGCTCGAATTTAGGGGACACTGAAGCTTTCTTT. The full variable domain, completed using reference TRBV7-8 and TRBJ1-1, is GAGVSQSPRYKVAKRGQDVALRCDPISGHVSLFWYQQALGQGPEFLTYFQNEAQLDKSGLPSDRFFAERPEGSVSTLKIQRTQQEDSAVYLCASSSNLGDTEAFFGQGTRLTVV.

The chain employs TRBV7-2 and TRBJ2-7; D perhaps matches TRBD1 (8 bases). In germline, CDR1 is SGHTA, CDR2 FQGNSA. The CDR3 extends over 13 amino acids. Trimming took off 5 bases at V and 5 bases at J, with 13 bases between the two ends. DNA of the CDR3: TGTGCCAGCAGCCGACAGGGGAGGGACGAGCAGTACTTC. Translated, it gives CASSRQGRDEQYF. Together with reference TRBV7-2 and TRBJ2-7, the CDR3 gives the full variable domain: GAGVSQSPSNKVTEKGKDVELRCDPISGHTALYWYRQSLGQGLEFLIYFQGNSAPDKSGLPSDRFSAERTGGSVSTLTIQRTQQEDSAVYLCASSRQGRDEQYFGPGTRLTVT.

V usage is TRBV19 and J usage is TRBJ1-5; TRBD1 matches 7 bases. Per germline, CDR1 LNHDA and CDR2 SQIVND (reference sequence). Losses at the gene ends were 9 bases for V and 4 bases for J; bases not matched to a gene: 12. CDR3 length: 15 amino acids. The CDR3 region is CASRTQGPPNQPQHF. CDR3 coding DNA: TGTGCCAGCAGAACACAGGGGCCGCCTAATCAGCCCCAGCATTTT.